The 26 T cell receptor beta chains presented below share a single source sample, sequenced in a study of blood T cell repertoires in COVID-19. Using immunoSEQ multiplex PCR, the repertoire was profiled, and TCRdb retains in-frame clones only, with some absent. There are about 55,000 clones in the sample; roughly 90% occur only once, and 7.5% to 8.5% lies in the top ten. The sample comprised peripheral blood. These TCRs come from a man aged 60 to 69 with active COVID-19.

This chain joins TRBV6-5 and TRBJ2-3, with D possibly matching TRBD1 (5 bases). The germline V gene encodes CDR1 MNHEY and CDR2 SVGAGI. V lost 6 bases to trimming and J lost 3 bases, with 13 bases between them. The CDR3 totals 14 residues. This CDR3 is CASSFNAGTDTQYF. Written as DNA, the CDR3 is TGTGCCAGCAGCTTTAATGCAGGGACAGATACGCAGTATTTT.

J is TRBJ2-7 and V is TRBV4-1; maybe TRBD2 (6 bases). The CDR3 is 15 amino acids. Germline values: CDR1 MGHRA, CDR2 YSYEKL. V was pared by 1 base and J by 5 bases, with 15 bases between. CDR3 sequence: CASSQVGLTADEQYF. The CDR3 DNA reads as TGCGCCAGCAGCCAAGTGGGACTGACCGCCGACGAGCAGTACTTC.

This clone was seen a single time. This chain's CDR3 is CASSLRFGTGDEQYF. CDR3 bases: TGTGCCAGCAGCTTAAGGTTCGGGACAGGGGACGAGCAGTACTTC. The gene calls are TRBV11-2 and TRBJ2-7, with 10 bases lining up with TRBD1. The CDR3 is made up of 15 amino acids. Trimming at V came to 2 bases and at J to 5 bases, leaving 6 bases not matched to a gene. Germline V gene sequence: CDR1 SGHAT, CDR2 FQNNGV. The full variable domain, its missing parts supplied by reference TRBV11-2 and TRBJ2-7, is EAGVAQSPRYKIIEKRQSVAFWCNPISGHATLYWYQQILGQGPKLLIQFQNNGVVDDSQLPKDRFSAERLKGVDSTLKIQPAKLEDSAVYLCASSLRFGTGDEQYFGPGTRLTVT.

The chain links TRBV11-2 to TRBJ2-1; no definite D call. This CDR3 contains 15 residues. CDR1 SGHAT and CDR2 FQNNGV come from the germline V gene. Trimming stripped 2 bases from V and 7 bases from J, with 15 bases between. In DNA, the CDR3 is TGTGCCAGCAGCTTACGCGCAGACACCTTTAATGAGCAGTTCTTC. Translated, it gives CASSLRADTFNEQFF.

J is TRBJ2-1 and V is TRBV6-5; D perhaps matches TRBD2 (5 bases). Germline-derived CDR1 and CDR2 are MNHEY and SVGAGI. The CDR3 covers 14 residues. V lost 4 bases and J lost 6, with 13 bases in between. This CDR3 is CASSSRGLLNEQFF. CDR3 sequence (DNA): TGTGCCAGCAGTTCACGTGGACTGCTCAATGAGCAGTTCTTC.

V usage is TRBV29-1 and J usage is TRBJ1-2; 9 bases match TRBD1. This CDR3 region has 16 residues. V lost 5 bases, J lost 3 bases, and 13 bases stayed unmatched. From germline, CDR1 is SQVTM and CDR2 ANQGSEA. The CDR3 reads CSVPVPGQGRDYGYTF. In nucleotides, the CDR3 is TGCAGCGTTCCTGTCCCGGGACAGGGCCGGGACTATGGCTACACCTTC.

CDR3 protein: CASSMGQGVETGELFF. The CDR3 DNA is TGTGCCAGCAGTATGGGACAGGGGGTAGAAACCGGGGAGCTGTTTTTT. The gene calls are TRBV6-6 and TRBJ2-2; 11 bases align to TRBD1. The germline V gene encodes CDR1 MNHNY and CDR2 SVGAGI (reference sequence). CDR3 length: 16 amino acids. Unmatched junction bases numbered 7, after V lost 5 bases and J lost 5 bases.

The rearrangement uses TRBV10-2 and TRBJ1-1; no clear D gene. Trimming removed 6 bases from V and 1 base from J, with 9 bases in between. There are 13 residues in the CDR3. Germline values: CDR1 WSHSY, CDR2 SAAADI. The CDR3 DNA reads as TGCGCCAGCAGCCTAAGATCGAACACTGAAGCTTTCTTT. This encodes CASSLRSNTEAFF.

Comments on this clone: A junction end diverges from the germline sequence, so it may reflect a read error. The sample has other DNA sequences that encode this CDR3 too. The chain links TRBV6-5 to TRBJ2-1; 12 nucleotides match TRBD2. Germline loops: CDR1 MNHEY, CDR2 SVGAGI. This CDR3 is 15 amino acids long. CDR3 region: CASTRTSGTYNEQFF. The CDR3 region has the DNA TGTGCCAGCACCCGGACTAGCGGGACCTACAATGAGCAATTCTTC.

The chain employs TRBV5-6 and TRBJ1-2; 8 nucleotides line up with TRBD1. Losses at the gene ends were 0 bases for V and 8 bases for J; bases not matched to a gene: 9. Per the germline V gene, CDR1 is SGHDT and CDR2 is YYEEEE. This CDR3 is built from 15 residues. As DNA, the CDR3 is TGTGCCAGCAGCTTGGGGGTTCGGACAGGGAGCGGCTACACCTTC. As protein: CASSLGVRTGSGYTF. Full variable domain (remainder filled in from reference TRBV5-6 and TRBJ1-2): DAGVTQSPTHLIKTRGQQVTLRCSPKSGHDTVSWYQQALGQGPQFIFQYYEEEERQRGNFPDRFSGHQFPNYSSELNVNALLLGDSALYLCASSLGVRTGSGYTFGSGTRLTVV.

CDR3 in DNA: TGCGCCAGCAGCTCCGGGAGTTTGCACACCGGGGAGCTGTTTTTT. This encodes CASSSGSLHTGELFF. The chain has TRBV5-1 and TRBJ2-2; D is perhaps TRBD2 (6 bases). CDR1 and CDR2 (germline): SGHRS, YFSETQ. The CDR3 has 15 amino acids. The germline V and J ends were trimmed by 3 bases and 3 bases, with 12 bases remaining between them.

This chain connects TRBV24-1 to TRBJ2-5; tentatively, D is TRBD1 (6 bases). From germline, CDR1 is KGHDR and CDR2 SFDVKD. Deletions cut 2 bases from V and 6 bases from J, with 9 bases between. CDR3 size: 13 residues. CDR3 region: CATSDSGTKTQYF. CDR3 coding DNA: TGTGCCACCAGTGATTCGGGGACAAAGACCCAGTACTTC.

The J gene is TRBJ2-1, the V gene TRBV12-5; 9 bases fit TRBD2. The germline V gene has CDR1 LGHNT and CDR2 FRNRAP. This CDR3 spans 17 amino acids. Trimming took 0 bases from V and 7 from J; bases not matched to a gene: 10. The CDR3 sequence: CASGLVGGRAPWNEQFF. The CDR3 DNA is TGTGCTAGTGGTTTGGTGGGCGGGAGGGCCCCTTGGAATGAGCAGTTCTTC.

This sequence joins TRBV2 and TRBJ2-4; tentatively, D is TRBD2 (5 bases). V was pared by 6 bases and J by 2 bases, with 20 bases between. From germline, CDR1 is SNHLY and CDR2 FYNNEI. This CDR3 region has 17 residues. Written as DNA, the CDR3 is TGTGCCAGCAGAAAACTAGACCCTATGCTATCCAAAAACATTCAGTACTTC. It codes for CASRKLDPMLSKNIQYF.

The V call is TRBV30, the J call TRBJ2-3; TRBD1 aligns across 7 bases. CDR3 length: 15 residues. V gave up 1 base and J gave up 2 bases; unmatched junction bases: 6. Looked up from germline, CDR1 is GTSNPN and CDR2 is SVGIG (reference sequence). The CDR3 DNA is TGTGCCTGGAGTGGGGGGACAGACTACACAGATACGCAGTATTTT. This sequence encodes CAWSGGTDYTDTQYF. Supplemented by reference TRBV30 and TRBJ2-3, the full variable domain reads SQTIHQWPATLVQPVGSPLSLECTVEGTSNPNLYWYRQAAGRGLQLLFYSVGIGQISSEVPQNLSASRPQDRQFILSSKKLLLSDSGFYLCAWSGGTDYTDTQYFGPGTRLTVL.

The rearrangement links TRBV18 to TRBJ1-2; D unresolved. Germline assignment: CDR1 KGHSH and CDR2 LQKENI. V was shortened by 2 bases and J by 0 bases, with 7 bases between the two germline ends. The CDR3 sequence is 14 residues long. In DNA, the CDR3 is TGTGCCAGCTCACCAGATCTAACTAACTATGGCTACACCTTC. Residues: CASSPDLTNYGYTF.

The CDR3 DNA is TGTGCCAGCAGCTTAGTTGGGGGAGGGCGAAATGAGCAGTTCTTC. The encoded protein is CASSLVGGGRNEQFF. This chain joins TRBV7-2 and TRBJ2-1; 7 bases fit TRBD2. Germline trimming cut 1 base from V and 7 bases from J; bases unmatched to any gene: 7. The CDR3 totals 15 residues. Looked up from germline, CDR1 is SGHTA and CDR2 is FQGNSA.

V is TRBV7-9 and J is TRBJ1-1; TRBD1 might be the D (6 bases). Germline CDR1 is SEHNR and CDR2 is FQNEAQ (reference sequence). V lost 5 bases to trimming and J lost 0 bases, with 10 bases between them. This CDR3 is 14 amino acids long. In nucleotides, the CDR3 is TGTGCCAGCAGCAACACAGGGATGAACACTGAAGCTTTCTTT. Amino acids: CASSNTGMNTEAFF.

The CDR3 coding sequence is TGCGCCAGCAGATCCGCCCGACGCGGGACTAGCCCTAGCACAGATACGCAGTATTTT. This codes for CASRSARRGTSPSTDTQYF. The V gene is TRBV5-1, the J gene TRBJ2-3; TRBD2 aligns across 9 bases. With V trimmed by 5 bases and J by 0 bases, 16 bases remained unmatched. The CDR3 is 19 amino acids. Germline CDR1 and CDR2: SGHRS and YFSETQ.

The CDR3 is CASSMSPAGGNTIYF. The CDR3 region has the DNA TGTGCCAGCAGCATGTCTCCGGCGGGAGGAAACACCATATATTTT. This sequence joins TRBV21-1 and TRBJ1-3. TRBV21-1 is a pseudogene. This CDR3 comprises 15 residues.

This chain links TRBV19 with TRBJ2-1, with 9 bases identical to TRBD2. The CDR3 is 19 residues long. The junction had 9 bases not matched to a gene; V was cut back by 0 bases and J by 0 bases. Germline V gene data show CDR1 as LNHDA and CDR2 as SQIVND (reference sequence). CDR3 nucleotides: TGTGCCAGTAGTATAGATCTATGGGGTAGCGGGAGCTCCTACAATGAGCAGTTCTTC. It encodes CASSIDLWGSGSSYNEQFF. Full variable domain (missing parts from reference TRBV19 and TRBJ2-1): DGGITQSPKYLFRKEGQNVTLSCEQNLNHDAMYWYRQDPGQGLRLIYYSQIVNDFQKGDIAEGYSVSREKKESFPLTVTSAQKNPTAFYLCASSIDLWGSGSSYNEQFFGPGTRLTVL.

The rearrangement uses TRBV12-5 and TRBJ2-5; 11 bases match TRBD2. The CDR3 spans 14 residues. The V gene's germline CDR1 is LGHNT and CDR2 FRNRAP. Trimming took 5 bases from V and 4 from J; bases not matched to a gene: 3. The CDR3 region has the DNA TGTGCTAGTGGTCCCGGACTAGCGGGAGAGACCCAGTACTTC. It codes for CASGPGLAGETQYF.

J is TRBJ1-4 and V is TRBV3-1 (or the pseudogene TRBV3-2); D remains ambiguous. Germline CDR1 LGHDT, CDR2 YNNKEL (reference sequence). The CDR3 spans 11 residues. V was pared by 8 bases and J by 15 bases, with 16 bases between. This chain's CDR3 is CASRSAGVVFF. Here the CDR3 DNA reads TGTGCCAGCCGGAGCGCCGGGGTGGTGTTTTTT.

The CDR3 loop is CAWGGAGGYNEQFF. The CDR3 coding sequence is TGTGCCTGGGGGGGGGCAGGGGGGTACAATGAGCAGTTCTTC. The chain couples TRBV30 to TRBJ2-1; either TRBD1 or TRBD2 may supply D (7 bases each). Germline lookup yields CDR1 GTSNPN and CDR2 SVGIG (reference sequence). V was cut by 5 bases and J by 4 bases, with 15 bases left in between. The CDR3 length is 14 residues.

The J gene is TRBJ2-1, the V gene TRBV16; the match to TRBD2 covers 9 bases. The length of the CDR3 is 15 residues. The V gene end was trimmed by 0 bases and the J gene end by 7 bases; junction bases not matched to a gene: 4. The V gene's germline CDR1 is KGHSY and CDR2 FQNENV. CDR3 loop: CASSQSSSGTNEQFF. CDR3 bases: TGTGCCAGCAGCCAATCCTCTAGCGGGACGAATGAGCAGTTCTTC.

The chain carries TRBV10-3 and TRBJ2-7, with D hard to call. Deletions cut 4 bases from V and 3 bases from J, with 7 bases between. The CDR3 runs to 12 residues. Germline V gene sequence: CDR1 ENHRY, CDR2 SYGVKD. Written as DNA, the CDR3 is TGTGCCATCAGTGGAGGATACTACGAGCAGTACTTC. Amino acid sequence: CAISGGYYEQYF.